This T cell receptor (beta chain) was observed in a study of cytomegalovirus exposure and HLA in healthy donors. The V and J ends lost 3 bases and 5 bases, in that order; junction bases with no gene match: 8. CDR1 SGDLS and CDR2 YYNGEE come from the germline V gene. This CDR3 is built from 15 residues. The PCR used 60 Vbeta and 13 Jbeta primers. The data were produced by immunoSEQ multiplex PCR, yet TCRdb's version contains in-frame clones alone and is incomplete. The sample holds 70,000 to 95,000 clones, approximately 65% seen once. Input material: PBMCs. This TCR came from a woman aged 30 to 39 in good health and CMV-seropositive. The genes are TRBV9 and TRBJ2-1, with 7 bases identical to TRBD2. The CDR3 sequence is CASSAGGLLNNEQFF. The DNA for the CDR3 is TGTGCCAGCAGCGCGGGGGGACTACTCAACAATGAGCAGTTCTTC. Based on the CDR3 plus reference TRBV9 and TRBJ2-1, the full variable domain is DSGVTQTPKHLITATGQRVTLRCSPRSGDLSVYWYQQSLDQGLQFLIQYYNGEERAKGNILERFSAQQFPDLHSELNLSSLELGDSALYFCASSAGGLLNNEQFFGPGTRLTVL.